The source of this TCR delta chain is a study of gamma-delta chains in newborns, infants, children. Study-wide context: Microbial exposure reportedly drives polyclonal innate γδ T cell expansion after birth.

By sample fraction, this clone is medium-sized. Other DNA sequences in the same sample also yield this CDR3. TCRdb called clones from the reads again using CATT. Of some 4,000 delta-chain clones in the sample, about 0.5% were seen once. The CDR3 consists of 19 residues. The germline CDR1 and CDR2 sequences are GEAIGNYY and EKD. J gave up 0 bases and V 4 bases, and 10 bases lay outside the gene matches. The chain couples TRDV2 to TRDJ3, with 8 positions matching TRDD3. Sequencing was carried out using blood. The clonotype comes from a child who was a newborn, infant or young child, either healthy, febrile or measles-vaccinated (not recorded which). CDR3: CACEPAWGTSSWDTRQMFF. Written as DNA, the CDR3 is TGTGCCTGTGAACCCGCCTGGGGGACTTCCTCCTGGGACACCCGACAGATGTTTTTC.